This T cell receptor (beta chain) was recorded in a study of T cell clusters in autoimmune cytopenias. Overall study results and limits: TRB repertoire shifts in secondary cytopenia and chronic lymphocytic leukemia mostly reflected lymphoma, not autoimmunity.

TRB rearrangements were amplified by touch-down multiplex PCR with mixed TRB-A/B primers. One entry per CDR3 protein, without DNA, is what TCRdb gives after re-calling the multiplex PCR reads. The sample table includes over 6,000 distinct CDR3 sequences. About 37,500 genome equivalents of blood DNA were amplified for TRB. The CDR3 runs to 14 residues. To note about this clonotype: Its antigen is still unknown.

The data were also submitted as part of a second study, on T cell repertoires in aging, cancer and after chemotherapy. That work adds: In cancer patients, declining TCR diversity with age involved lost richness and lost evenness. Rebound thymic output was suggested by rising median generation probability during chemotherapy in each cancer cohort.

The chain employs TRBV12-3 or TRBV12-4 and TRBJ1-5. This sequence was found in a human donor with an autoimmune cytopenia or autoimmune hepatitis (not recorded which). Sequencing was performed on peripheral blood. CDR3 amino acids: CASSLDRIDQPQHF.